This passage covers 30 T cell receptor beta chains from one sample sequenced in a study of Ad26.COV2.S vaccination and SARS-CoV-2 variants. Documented treatment: some 20 received Ad26.COV2.S at low or high dose, single or two shots; 5 received placebo; per-sample allocation not given. On day 63 after the first injection, vaccine and placebo recipients gave samples. Measured with immunoSEQ multiplex PCR; TCRdb has only the in-frame clones, and not every one. The sample lists about 350,000 clones, 88% occurring once. The source was peripheral blood, collected in a trial of Ad26.COV2.S vaccine versus placebo. All receptors come from a person between 18 and 65 years old who received the Ad26.COV2.S COVID-19 vaccine or a placebo.

The rearrangement joins TRBV5-1 to TRBJ2-5; a possible D gene is TRBD2 (6 bases). Trimming removed 0 bases from V and 2 bases from J, with 11 bases in between. Germline V gives CDR1 SGHRS, CDR2 YFSETQ. The CDR3 is made up of 15 amino acids. CDR3 sequence reads: CASSLAGGIQETQYF. DNA of the CDR3: TGCGCCAGCAGCTTGGCCGGCGGGATACAAGAGACCCAGTACTTC.

J is TRBJ2-3 and V is TRBV13; D remains ambiguous. This CDR3 spans 16 amino acids. The V and J ends lost 3 bases and 0 bases respectively, with 13 bases between them. Germline-derived CDR1 and CDR2 are PRHDT and FYEKMQ (reference sequence). CDR3: CASSFEAFLSTDTQYF. Written as DNA, the CDR3 is TGTGCCAGCAGCTTCGAAGCGTTCCTTAGCACAGATACGCAGTATTTT. Full variable domain (remainder filled in from reference TRBV13 and TRBJ2-3): AAGVIQSPRHLIKEKRETATLKCYPIPRHDTVYWYQQGPGQDPQFLISFYEKMQSDKGSIPDRFSAQQFSDYHSELNMSSLELGDSALYFCASSFEAFLSTDTQYFGPGTRLTVL.

The chain recombines TRBV4-1 with TRBJ1-2, with 7 positions matching TRBD1. Germline assignment: CDR1 MGHRA and CDR2 YSYEKL. Trimming at V came to 1 base and at J to 6 bases, leaving 5 bases not matched to a gene. The CDR3 is made up of 14 amino acids. Here the CDR3 reads CASSQVGTDNGYTF. CDR3 DNA: TGCGCCAGCAGCCAAGTCGGGACAGATAATGGCTACACCTTC.

The genes are TRBV7-9 and TRBJ2-2, with 8 bases lining up with TRBD2. Germline-derived CDR1 and CDR2 are SEHNR and FQNEAQ (reference sequence). V gave up 1 base and J gave up 0 bases; unmatched junction bases: 10. This CDR3 has 19 amino acids. The CDR3, as DNA: TGTGCCAGCAGCTTAGTAACGGCCGGACTAGCTTCGAACACCGGGGAGCTGTTTTTT. Its protein product is CASSLVTAGLASNTGELFF.

In this sample, this clone turned up many times. The V call is TRBV4-2, the J call TRBJ1-2; no clear D. The germline CDR1 and CDR2 sequences are LGHNA and YNFKEQ. This CDR3 is built from 14 residues. V was clipped by 0 bases and J by 0 bases, with 5 bases between them. The CDR3 DNA follows: TGTGCCAGCAGCCAAGATCAGGCTAACTATGGCTACACCTTC. This translates into CASSQDQANYGYTF.

This CDR3 reads CASSFRRGYQETQYF. In nucleotides, the CDR3 is TGTGCCAGCAGCTTTAGGAGAGGGTACCAAGAGACCCAGTACTTC. The chain is built from TRBV7-9 and TRBJ2-5; tentatively, D is TRBD2 (5 bases). The CDR3 runs 15 residues. Deletions cut 3 bases from V and 0 bases from J, with 11 bases between. Germline V gene sequence: CDR1 SEHNR, CDR2 FQNEAQ (reference sequence).

The V and J genes are TRBV6-4 and TRBJ2-3; tentative D call: TRBD2 (7 bases). The CDR3 extends over 16 amino acids. Trimming cost V 6 bases and J 4 bases, with 20 bases left between them. Germline V CDR1 and CDR2: MRHNA, SNTAGT. CDR3 loop: CASRSAGGDTADTQYF. In nucleotides, the CDR3 is TGTGCCAGCAGAAGCGCTGGGGGGGACACCGCAGATACGCAGTATTTT.

The CDR3 bases are TGTGCCAGCAGTGAAGTCGGACAGGGGGAAGCTTTCTTT. It encodes CASSEVGQGEAFF. This chain joins TRBV25-1 and TRBJ1-1; 9 bases align to TRBD1. The V and J ends lost 2 bases and 8 bases, in that order; junction bases with no gene match: 3. CDR3 length: 13 amino acids. Germline-derived CDR1 and CDR2 are MGHDK and SYGVNS.

This clone has a count of ten or more. The chain is built from TRBV7-9 and TRBJ1-5, with D perhaps matching TRBD1 (6 bases). The CDR3 loop spans 18 amino acids. CDR1 is SEHNR, CDR2 FQNEAQ, per germline (reference sequence). Deletions cut 4 bases from V and 1 base from J, with 20 bases between. In nucleotides, the CDR3 is TGTGCCAGCAGCTCCAAGGGAGGTGACAGGTTAAGCAATCAGCCCCAGCATTTT. Translating gives CASSSKGGDRLSNQPQHF.

This chain joins TRBV7-2 and TRBJ2-1, with 9 positions matching TRBD1. This CDR3 is 13 amino acids long. The germline gives CDR1 SGHTA, CDR2 FQGNSA. J gave up 10 bases and V 5 bases, and 6 bases lay outside the gene matches. The CDR3 DNA sequence: TGTGCCAGCAGCAAACAGGGGGCCAACGAGCAGTTCTTC. It specifies CASSKQGANEQFF.

V usage is TRBV2 and J usage is TRBJ2-1, with D perhaps matching TRBD2 (7 bases). Germline lookup yields CDR1 SNHLY and CDR2 FYNNEI. The CDR3 runs to 15 residues. V dropped 3 bases and J dropped 4 bases, with 13 bases sitting between them. The CDR3 here is CASSDWGGHYNEQFF. CDR3 coding DNA: TGTGCCAGCAGTGATTGGGGGGGACATTACAATGAGCAGTTCTTC.

The V and J genes are TRBV5-6 and TRBJ2-7; tentative D call: TRBD1 (6 bases). This CDR3 is built from 12 residues. Germline V lookup: CDR1 SGHDT, CDR2 YYEEEE. With 7 bases removed from V and 3 bases from J, the gap between germline ends came to 11 bases. For the CDR3, the DNA is TGTGCCAGCCAGGGGCATGGCTACGAGCAGTACTTC. Encoded protein: CASQGHGYEQYF.

The gene calls are TRBV27 and TRBJ2-7, with D uncertain. The CDR3 loop spans 13 amino acids. The ends were cut back, 2 bases at V and 1 base at J, with 6 bases in the middle. CDR1 MNHEY and CDR2 SMNVEV come from the germline V gene (reference sequence). CDR3: CASSLTASYEQYF. The CDR3 DNA is TGTGCCAGCAGTTTAACAGCTTCCTACGAGCAGTACTTC.

V usage is TRBV7-3 and J usage is TRBJ2-1; 14 bases line up with TRBD2. This CDR3 region has 15 residues. The germline V gene has CDR1 SGHTA and CDR2 FQGTGA. J lost 7 bases, V lost 4 bases, and 3 bases had no gene match. The CDR3 DNA reads as TGTGCCAGCAGCTCGGGACTAGCGGGAGCGAATGAGCAGTTCTTC. Residues: CASSSGLAGANEQFF.

V usage is TRBV5-1 and J usage is TRBJ1-1, with TRBD1 matching 9 bases. The CDR3 runs to 19 residues. Germline CDR1 SGHRS, CDR2 YFSETQ. Trimming at V came to 0 bases and at J to 5 bases, leaving 17 bases not matched to a gene. The CDR3 bases are TGCGCCAGCAGCTTGGGGTTAACCCAGACAGGGGGAAGAAGGACTGAAGCTTTCTTT. Translating it yields CASSLGLTQTGGRRTEAFF.

The chain employs TRBV14 and TRBJ1-2; D not certain. The CDR3 consists of 13 residues. V gave up 4 bases and J gave up 2 bases, with 8 bases separating them. Germline CDR1 and CDR2: SGHDN and FVKESK. The CDR3, as DNA: TGTGCCAGCAGCCCGGGCCTGAACTATGGCTACACCTTC. It yields the protein CASSPGLNYGYTF.

The V and J genes are TRBV6-5 and TRBJ2-6, with D uncertain. The CDR3 is 14 amino acids. The germline gives CDR1 MNHEY, CDR2 SVGAGI. Between the trimmed V and J ends, which lost 8 bases and 4 bases, there was a span of 12 bases. This CDR3 reads CASGWAGGANVLTF. In DNA, the CDR3 is TGTGCCAGCGGATGGGCAGGAGGGGCCAACGTCCTGACTTTC.

This chain joins TRBV5-1 and TRBJ2-4, with 7 bases matching TRBD1. Germline V CDR1 and CDR2: SGHRS, YFSETQ. V lost 0 bases and J lost 4; bases outside the gene matches: 16. The CDR3 consists of 19 residues. The DNA for the CDR3 is TGCGCCAGCAGCTTGGAGAGGGGAACAGGGGAAACTCGTAAAAACATTCAGTACTTC. It encodes CASSLERGTGETRKNIQYF.

This clone was counted a single time. The rearrangement uses TRBV20-1 and TRBJ2-7; D is undetermined. Germline CDR1 is DFQATT and CDR2 is SNEGSKA (reference sequence). V was pared by 7 bases and J by 9 bases, with 10 bases between. The CDR3 contains 9 residues. CDR3 in DNA: TGCAGTGTAGGGAACTTGCAGTACTTC. Translated: CSVGNLQYF.

This chain joins TRBV5-1 and TRBJ1-6; D ambiguous. Deletions cut 0 bases from V and 9 bases from J, with 10 bases between. The CDR3 sequence is 14 residues long. Looked up from germline, CDR1 is SGHRS and CDR2 is YFSETQ. The CDR3 nucleotides read TGCGCCAGCAGCTTGGGAGGGTTCAGTTCACCCCTCCACTTT. Its protein product is CASSLGGFSSPLHF.

V gene TRBV29-1 combines with J gene TRBJ2-7; 11 positions agree with TRBD2. Germline CDR1 and CDR2: SQVTM and ANQGSEA. This CDR3 comprises 14 residues. Trimming took 6 bases from V and 1 from J; bases not matched to a gene: 5. The CDR3 region has the DNA TGCAGCGTGAAGACTAGCGGGATATCCTACGAGCAGTACTTC. It specifies CSVKTSGISYEQYF.

The V and J genes are TRBV7-3 and TRBJ2-3; 11 bases are shared with TRBD2. Germline CDR1 is SGHTA and CDR2 is FQGTGA. The length of the CDR3 is 16 residues. J lost 3 bases, V lost 5 bases, and 7 bases had no gene match. The CDR3 DNA reads TGTGCCAGCAGCCTATCTAGCGGGGGGTTGACAGATACGCAGTATTTT. It encodes CASSLSSGGLTDTQYF. Full variable domain (remainder filled in from reference TRBV7-3 and TRBJ2-3): GAGVSQTPSNKVTEKGKYVELRCDPISGHTALYWYRQSLGQGPEFLIYFQGTGAADDSGLPNDRFFAVRPEGSVSTLKIQRTERGDSAVYLCASSLSSGGLTDTQYFGPGTRLTVL.

This rearrangement joins TRBV29-1 to TRBJ1-2, with D unclear. The CDR3 is made up of 13 amino acids. CDR1 SQVTM and CDR2 ANQGSEA come from the germline V gene. V dropped 5 bases and J dropped 0 bases, with 10 bases sitting between them. The CDR3 DNA is TGCAGCGTTCAGCTCGGGCCTAACTATGGCTACACCTTC. Encoded protein: CSVQLGPNYGYTF. The entire variable domain, with the rest obtained from reference TRBV29-1 and TRBJ1-2, is as follows: SAVISQKPSRDICQRGTSLTIQCQVDSQVTMMFWYRQQPGQSLTLIATANQGSEATYESGFVIDKFPISRPNLTFSTLTVSNMSPEDSSIYLCSVQLGPNYGYTFGSGTRLTVV.

J is TRBJ2-1 and V is TRBV5-1; TRBD1 aligns across 10 bases. Germline CDR1 reads SGHRS; CDR2 reads YFSETQ. V dropped 0 bases and J dropped 7; count of bases not matched to a gene: 4. This CDR3 has 15 amino acids. Here the CDR3 DNA reads TGCGCCAGCAGCTTGGAGGGACAGGGGTGGAATGAGCAGTTCTTC. This sequence encodes CASSLEGQGWNEQFF.

CDR3 amino acids: CASSGTGNWLFF. The CDR3 bases are TGTGCCAGCAGCGGGACAGGGAATTGGTTGTTCTTC. V is TRBV9 and J is TRBJ2-1, with TRBD1 matching 8 bases. Looked up from germline, CDR1 is SGDLS and CDR2 is YYNGEE. CDR3 length equals 12 residues. V lost 3 bases, J lost 15 bases, and 8 bases stayed unmatched. The full variable domain, rest sourced from reference TRBV9 and TRBJ2-1, is DSGVTQTPKHLITATGQRVTLRCSPRSGDLSVYWYQQSLDQGLQFLIQYYNGEERAKGNILERFSAQQFPDLHSELNLSSLELGDSALYFCASSGTGNWLFFGPGTRLTVL.

J is TRBJ2-3 and V is TRBV5-5, with 8 bases identical to TRBD2. This CDR3 region has 17 residues. The germline V gene encodes CDR1 SGHKS and CDR2 YYEKEE (reference sequence). Trimming at V came to 4 bases and at J to 0 bases, leaving 10 bases not matched to a gene. The CDR3, as DNA: TGTGCCAGCAGCGCCACCGGGACTAGAATAAGCACAGATACGCAGTATTTT. Encoded protein: CASSATGTRISTDTQYF.

The chain joins TRBV11-3 to TRBJ2-1; possible D gene TRBD2, 6 bases. The CDR3 totals 15 residues. The germline V gene encodes CDR1 SGHNT and CDR2 YENEEA. Between the trimmed V and J ends, which lost 1 base and 8 bases, there was a span of 15 bases. CDR3 DNA: TGTGCCAGCAGCTTAGCATACGGGAGCCCTGATGAGCAGTTCTTC. Protein product: CASSLAYGSPDEQFF.

The chain couples TRBV29-1 to TRBJ1-5; 9 bases match TRBD1. Per germline, CDR1 SQVTM and CDR2 ANQGSEA. After removal of 6 bases from V and 1 base from J, the junction contained 4 bases not matched to a gene. This CDR3 region has 14 residues. The CDR3 sequence is CSVRGQGSNQPQHF. The CDR3 DNA reads as TGCAGCGTCCGAGGACAGGGGAGCAATCAGCCCCAGCATTTT.

The rearrangement joins TRBV6-2 or TRBV6-3 to TRBJ2-7, with D perhaps matching TRBD1 (5 bases). Germline lookup yields CDR1 MNHEY and CDR2 SVGEGT. CDR3 size: 13 residues. Between the trimmed V and J ends, which lost 7 bases and 2 bases, there was a span of 12 bases. CDR3 in DNA: TGTGCCAGCACCCCAGGGCCAGCCTACGAGCAGTACTTC. Protein: CASTPGPAYEQYF.

This chain uses TRBV18 with TRBJ1-2, with D possibly TRBD1 on 5 matching bases. The CDR3 length is 13 residues. Germline CDR1 and CDR2: KGHSH and LQKENI. The V end was cut by 2 bases, the J end by 3 bases, with 7 bases between. CDR3 amino acids: CASSPSRDYGYTF. CDR3 in DNA: TGTGCCAGCTCACCATCCAGGGACTATGGCTACACCTTC.